The clone carrying this T cell receptor (beta chain) was detected only a few times. Antigen: not known. CDR3 length equals 17 residues. The ends were cut back, 3 bases at V and 8 bases at J, with 20 bases in the middle. Per the germline V gene, CDR1 is LGHNA and CDR2 is YNFKEQ. The source of the sample is a study of beta chain features in type 1 diabetes. Regarding the study as a whole: In all four CD4+ subsets, TCRB CDR3 length was significantly, moderately reduced in type 1 diabetes. In type 1 diabetes patients, VDJ junctions had fewer insertions; deletions at these junctions were more frequent. Unsettled here was the matter of whether HLA type influences TCRB rearrangement. cDNA sequencing could over-represent cells with high TCR expression.

Of the isolated RNA, all was reverse transcribed, and so the sequenced material was expressed TCRB transcripts. Generated by immunoSEQ multiplex PCR, the TCRdb table keeps only in-frame clones and is missing some. The data show 300,000 to 400,000 clones, around 8.5% seen once. This clonotype was sampled from a man in his thirties or forties with type 1 diabetes. Sample: central memory CD4+ T cells from blood. This sequence joins TRBV4-2 and TRBJ1-6, with D possibly matching TRBD1 (5 bases). CDR3 amino acids: CASSQGSLGQGDSPLHF. CDR3 coding DNA: TGTGCCAGCAGCCAGGGGAGCCTCGGGCAGGGAGATTCACCCCTCCACTTT.